The T cell receptor beta chain under discussion was sequenced for a study of CD8 T cells in Susac syndrome (dated by TCRdb to the late 2010s). At the level of the whole study: The study used repertoire sequencing to test whether antigen drove CD8+ T cell activation and differentiation in Susac syndrome. What the research found in general, with its limitations: The study acknowledged that relatively few individuals were included in the TCR sequencing and HLA analysis.

To note about this clonotype: It has no known antigen specificity. No quality values exist for individual bases; no much larger clone is one base distant.

The CDR3 sequence holds 14 residues, the cysteine and phenylalanine included. Only the CDR3 portion is preserved as DNA: 42 bases, with reading frame beginning at the first base. CDR1 and CDR2 are read off the germline V gene (reference sequence) as LNHNV and YYDKDF. V is cut by 1 base and J by 5 bases, and the space between the germline ends is 11 bases. Peripheral blood CD8+ and CD4+ T cells from healthy donors, Susac syndrome patients and multiple sclerosis patients were profiled by high-throughput TCR beta sequencing. Healthy donors were included as age- and sex-matched controls. Bulk CD8+ and CD4+ T cells were purified by magnetic negative isolation, while CD8+ TEMRA cells were enriched using FACS. Blood was collected in EDTA tubes and processed within 24 hours, with PBMCs isolated through density gradient centrifugation. PBMCs intended for TCR sequencing were cryopreserved in liquid nitrogen and thawed later in a water bath at 37 degrees C. A purity of at least 90% was achieved for sorted or isolated CD4+, CD8+ and CD8+ TEMRA cells.

RNA was extracted using the RNeasy kit, and about 0.45 to 1 ug of the RNA was reverse transcribed with random hexamers. TCR beta CDR3 regions were amplified with the immunoSEQ multiplex PCR assay covering 54 Vbeta and 13 Jbeta segments. To correct PCR amplification bias, a synthetic template baseline was used for both primer optimization and computational correction. In the authors' own workflow: Only productive sequences were kept, with reads annotated to V, D and J genes according to IMGT and analyzed in immunoSEQ Analyzer. To calculate clonality, Shannon entropy was normalized by log2 of the number of productive unique sequences and then subtracted from one. For each patient and control, public and private clones were evaluated among the 100 most prevalent clones. A clone was defined as Susac-specific if it was absent from the healthy and MS cohorts, from about a thousand published viral clones and from other ImmuneACCESS disease sequences. The raw public reads went through TCRdb reprocessing: fastp at Q25, MiXCR clone calling, in-frame beta chains kept. When rows share a CDR3 protein, they turn into one entry using the most common DNA and genes. TCRdb's processing, not the study's, gives the V and J calls here. Recorded for this sample are approximately 190,000 distinct CDR3 sequences; around 93% of them occurred a single time. The top ten hold around 0.1% of the sample.

The sequence links TRBV15 to TRBJ2-5; the D segment could be TRBD2, given 5 matching bases. The receptor's source is a human donor in good health. Material for sequencing was CD4+ T cells from PBMCs. The sequenced DNA is TGTGCCACCAGCAGAGTCGCGGGCGGGGAGACCCAGTACTTC. It is translated as CATSRVAGGETQYF.